These 14 T cell receptor beta chains originate from one sample sequenced in a study of blood T cells in healthy people across ages. With a J-beta primer mix and a sample-barcoded 5' primer, a second PCR ran about 6 to 11 cycles. TCRdb reprocessed the 5' RACE reads with MiXCR, giving one entry per CDR3 protein. Of more than 800,000 distinct CDR3 sequences detected, less than 50% appear once; the ten largest clones hold under 20%. Sequences were obtained from blood. These TCRs come from a woman aged 55-70 years in good health.

There are a few counts of this clonotype. A read error is possible here, since a much larger clone lies one base away. CDR3 coding DNA: TGCAGTGCGGGCGGGACGGTAGTCTACAATGAGCAGTACTTC. Translation: CSAGGTVVYNEQYF. This chain joins TRBV20-1 and TRBJ2-1, with a possible D match to TRBD2 (6 bases). The DNA end is a closer match to TRBJ2-7, so the J assignment may be wrong. The germline V gene encodes CDR1 DFQATT and CDR2 SNEGSKA (reference sequence). The CDR3 covers 14 residues.

This clonotype was recorded a few times. The rearrangement joins TRBV11-1 to TRBJ1-1, with D possibly matching TRBD1 (6 bases). The CDR3 consists of 16 residues. Germline V gives CDR1 SGHAT, CDR2 FQDESV (reference sequence). Trimming cost V 5 bases and J 4 bases, with 20 bases left between them. The CDR3 bases are TGTGCCAGCAGCCCCGGGACAATTTTGCCTGGCACTGAAGCTTTCTTT. This gives the protein CASSPGTILPGTEAFF.

The J gene is TRBJ1-2, the V gene TRBV20-1; 10 nucleotides line up with TRBD1. The CDR3 sequence is 13 residues long. J was trimmed by 4 bases and V by 3 bases; bases with no gene match: 2. Germline V lookup: CDR1 DFQATT, CDR2 SNEGSKA (reference sequence). CDR3 region: CSASWDRGYGYTF. Written as DNA, the CDR3 is TGCAGTGCTAGCTGGGACAGGGGCTATGGCTACACCTTC.

This clonotype was seen a handful of times. The genes are TRBV29-1 and TRBJ2-7; D is uncertain. With 4 bases removed from V and 3 bases from J, the gap between germline ends came to 10 bases. Per germline, CDR1 SQVTM and CDR2 ANQGSEA. This CDR3 is 12 amino acids long. CDR3 amino acids: CSVADTRYEQYF. In DNA form, the CDR3 reads TGCAGCGTTGCAGACACGCGCTACGAGCAGTACTTC.

In its sample, this clonotype was seen a few times. The chain recombines TRBV15 with TRBJ2-1; D not certain. The V gene's germline CDR1 is LNHNV and CDR2 YYDKDF (reference sequence). The CDR3 extends over 15 amino acids. Trimming shortened V by 3 bases and J by 7 bases, and 16 bases separated the two germline ends. CDR3 amino acids: CATSREPRGWNEQFF. For the CDR3, the DNA is TGTGCCACCAGCAGGGAGCCGAGAGGTTGGAATGAGCAGTTCTTC.

This chain uses TRBV12-3 or TRBV12-4 with TRBJ1-5; no clear D gene. V was trimmed by 7 bases and J by 4 bases, leaving 17 bases between them. The CDR3 sequence is 15 residues long. The CDR3, as DNA: TGTGCCAGCAAAACTGAGGGTGGGTTAAATCAGCCCCAGCATTTT. Translating it yields CASKTEGGLNQPQHF.

The sample holds a few counts of this clonotype. This sequence joins TRBV11-2 and TRBJ2-1, with D tentatively TRBD2 (5 bases). The CDR3 is 15 amino acids. The germline V gene encodes CDR1 SGHAT and CDR2 FQNNGV. V lost 1 base and J 2 bases, leaving 9 bases between the germline ends. The CDR3 region has the DNA TGTGCCAGCAGCTTAGCGGGGAGTACCTACAATGAGCAGTTCTTC. The encoded protein is CASSLAGSTYNEQFF.

About this clonotype itself: A junction end diverges from the germline sequence, so it may reflect a read error. V gene TRBV15 combines with J gene TRBJ2-7; D may be TRBD2 (6 bases). The CDR3 has 15 residues. Germline V CDR1 and CDR2: LNHNV, YYDKDF (reference sequence). CDR3 residues: CATSRAGTRSYGQYF. CDR3 coding DNA: TGTGCCACCAGCAGAGCCGGGACTCGCTCCTACGGGCAGTACTTC.

For the CDR3, the DNA is TGCAGTGCTAGCAAGACAGGGAACTGCGAGCAGTACTTC. This codes for CSASKTGNCEQYF. The genes are TRBV20-1 and TRBJ2-5; TRBD1 matches at 7 bases. The end of the DNA fits TRBJ2-7 better, so the J call may be wrong. There are 13 residues in the CDR3. Germline values: CDR1 DFQATT, CDR2 SNEGSKA (reference sequence).

The V gene is TRBV7-9, the J gene TRBJ2-2; the match to TRBD1 covers 8 bases. J lost 2 bases, V lost 8 bases, and 7 bases had no gene match. Per germline, CDR1 SEHNR and CDR2 FQNEAQ (reference sequence). CDR3 size: 15 residues. CDR3 sequence: CASSTGQGNTGELFF. CDR3 coding DNA: TGTGCCAGCTCAACCGGACAGGGTAACACCGGGGAGCTGTTTTTT.

This clonotype occurred a few times. The chain recombines TRBV9 with TRBJ2-5; D unclear. Trimming shortened V by 0 bases and J by 4 bases, and 7 bases separated the two germline ends. This CDR3 is built from 13 residues. Germline assignment: CDR1 SGDLS and CDR2 YYNGEE. Written as DNA, the CDR3 is TGTGCCAGCAGCGTAGGCCAAACAGAGACCCAGTACTTC. Translating it yields CASSVGQTETQYF. Full variable domain (remainder filled in from reference TRBV9 and TRBJ2-5): DSGVTQTPKHLITATGQRVTLRCSPRSGDLSVYWYQQSLDQGLQFLIQYYNGEERAKGNILERFSAQQFPDLHSELNLSSLELGDSALYFCASSVGQTETQYFGPGTRLLVL.

The chain has TRBV9 and TRBJ2-1, with D perhaps TRBD1 (8 bases). Trimming stripped 7 bases from V and 12 bases from J, with 23 bases between. Germline V CDR1 and CDR2: SGDLS, YYNGEE. This CDR3 comprises 14 residues. The CDR3 bases are TGTGCCAGCGGACTAGGGACAGGTCCATTCGGGCAGTTCTTC. Amino acid sequence: CASGLGTGPFGQFF.

This chain connects TRBV18 to TRBJ2-1; D remains unclear. Trimming left V 0 bases short and J 9 bases short, with 9 bases between. Per the germline V gene, CDR1 is KGHSH and CDR2 is LQKENI. This CDR3 comprises 13 residues. The DNA of the CDR3 is TGTGCCAGCTCACCACCTCTCGAGAGTGAGCAGTTCTTC. It encodes CASSPPLESEQFF.

This clonotype was seen a few times. The V and J genes are TRBV3-1 and TRBJ2-1; D unresolved. CDR1 and CDR2 (germline): LGHDT, YNNKEL (reference sequence). Trimming took off 0 bases at V and 10 bases at J, with 7 bases between the two ends. CDR3 length equals 12 residues. The CDR3: CASSQDWAEQFF. Here the CDR3 DNA reads TGTGCCAGCAGCCAAGACTGGGCGGAGCAGTTCTTC.